The clone carrying this T cell receptor (beta chain) occurred a few times. Its antigen is not identified. The sample belongs to a study of T-cell memory formation after mild COVID-19. Study at large: Largely donor-specific TCR clusters were found. Study-wide results and caveats: Whereas later expanders leaned CD4+, clones contracting day 15 to 85 showed a balanced CD4/CD8 makeup. The authors left the SARS-CoV-2 specificity of second-wave clones peaking on day 37 unconfirmed.

The CDR3 has 14 residues. The V gene end was trimmed by 7 bases and the J gene end by 5 bases; junction bases not matched to a gene: 5. The authors produced TCR alpha and TCR beta cDNA libraries with sample barcodes and UMIs by 5'RACE using constant-segment primers. TCRdb re-called the 5' RACE reads with MiXCR, one entry per CDR3 protein. The table records about 110,000 distinct CDR3 sequences, 15% to 20% of them present only once. J is TRBJ2-1 and V is TRBV12-3 or TRBV12-4, with 10 positions matching TRBD1. Sequences were obtained from PBMCs or a T cell subset sorted from them (not recorded which). The origin of this receptor is a man in his late teens or twenties who had mild COVID-19 (a few samples of this study predate the infection). Cell type and time point are not known. DNA of the CDR3: TGTGCCAGCACCAGGACAGGGGGAAACAATGAGCAGTTCTTC. Translation: CASTRTGGNNEQFF.